The entry that follows covers one TCR beta chain sequence. This sample is part of a study of blood T cell repertoires in COVID-19. About the study: Sources were T cells, B-cell-depleted T cells, or PBMCs; the material itself was cDNA or gDNA.

Germline V gene lookup returns CDR1 SGDLS and CDR2 YYNGEE. V gave up 5 bases and J gave up 3 bases; unmatched junction bases: 8. The CDR3 consists of 17 residues. Study processing details: By means of reference gene primer amplification, nucleated cell counts were estimated. Assay: immunoSEQ multiplex PCR; the TCRdb copy retains only in-frame clones and omits some. V, J and clone size were drawn from that table, and D and trimming were deduced from the DNA. Among some 200,000 clones listed, roughly 87% were seen once. The receptor comes from a woman aged 18-35 years who had recovered from COVID-19. V is TRBV9 and J is TRBJ2-6; 10 positions match TRBD2. Sequenced input: peripheral blood. CDR3: CASSETSGFGGANVLTF. CDR3 in DNA: TGTGCCAGCAGTGAGACTAGCGGGTTTGGTGGGGCCAACGTCCTGACTTTC.